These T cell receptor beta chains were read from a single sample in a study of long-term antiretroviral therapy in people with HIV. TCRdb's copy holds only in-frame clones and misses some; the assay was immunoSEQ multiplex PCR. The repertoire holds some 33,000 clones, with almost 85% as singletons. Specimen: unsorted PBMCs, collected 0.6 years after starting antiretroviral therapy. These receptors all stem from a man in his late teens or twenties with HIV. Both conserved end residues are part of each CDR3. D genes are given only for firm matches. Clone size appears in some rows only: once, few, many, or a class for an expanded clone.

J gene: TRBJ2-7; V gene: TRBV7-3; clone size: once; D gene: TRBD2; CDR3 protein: CASSLRGGERDEQYF; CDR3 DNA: TGTGCCAGCAGCTTAAGGGGAGGGGAGCGGGACGAGCAGTACTTC
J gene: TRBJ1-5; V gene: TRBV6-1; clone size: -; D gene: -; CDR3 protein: CAVAPTGDNQPQHF; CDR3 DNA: TGTGCCGTCGCGCCTACAGGCGACAATCAGCCCCAGCATTTT
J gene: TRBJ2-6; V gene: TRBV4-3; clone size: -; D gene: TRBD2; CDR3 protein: CASSPGDYLTSHSGANVLTF; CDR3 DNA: TGCGCCAGCAGCCCGGGGGACTACCTAACAAGCCACTCTGGGGCCAACGTCCTGACTTTC
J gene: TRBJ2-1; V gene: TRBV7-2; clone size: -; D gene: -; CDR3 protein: CASSYMLGPYNEQFF; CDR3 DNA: TGTGCCAGCAGCTACATGCTGGGTCCTTACAATGAGCAGTTCTTC
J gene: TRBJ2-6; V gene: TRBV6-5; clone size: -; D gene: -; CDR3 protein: CASTSTGSGANVLTF; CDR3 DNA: TGTGCCAGCACCTCGACAGGCTCTGGGGCCAACGTCCTGACTTTC
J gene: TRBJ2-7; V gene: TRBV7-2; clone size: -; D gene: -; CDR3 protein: CASTSSPVLYEQYF; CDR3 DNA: TGTGCCAGCACCTCTTCCCCAGTTCTCTACGAGCAGTACTTC
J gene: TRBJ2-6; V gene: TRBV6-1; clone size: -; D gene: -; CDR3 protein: CASSESISGANVLTF; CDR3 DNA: TGTGCCAGCAGTGAATCCATCTCTGGGGCCAACGTCCTGACTTTC
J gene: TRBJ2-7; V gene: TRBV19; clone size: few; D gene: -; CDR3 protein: CASSIGHEQYF; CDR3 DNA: TGTGCCAGTAGTATAGGCCACGAGCAGTACTTC
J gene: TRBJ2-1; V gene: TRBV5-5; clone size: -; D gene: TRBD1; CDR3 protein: CASSPDRDEQFF; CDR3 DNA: TGTGCCAGCAGCCCCGACAGGGATGAGCAGTTCTTC
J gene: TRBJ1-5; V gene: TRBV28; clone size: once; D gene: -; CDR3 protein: CASSLAKSGPHSNQPQHF; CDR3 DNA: TGTGCCAGCAGTTTAGCCAAGTCTGGTCCTCATAGCAATCAGCCCCAGCATTTT
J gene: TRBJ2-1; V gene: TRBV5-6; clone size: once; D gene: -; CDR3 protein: CASSRRDNEQFF; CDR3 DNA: TGTGCCAGCAGCCGCCGGGACAATGAGCAGTTCTTC
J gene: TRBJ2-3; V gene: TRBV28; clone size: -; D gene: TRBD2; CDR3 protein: CASSYREAYTDTQYF; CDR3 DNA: TGTGCCAGCAGTTACCGGGAGGCCTACACAGATACGCAGTATTTT
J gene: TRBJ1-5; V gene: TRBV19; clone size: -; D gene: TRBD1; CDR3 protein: CASRDRKYSNQPQHF; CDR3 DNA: TGTGCCAGCCGGGACAGAAAATATAGCAATCAGCCCCAGCATTTT
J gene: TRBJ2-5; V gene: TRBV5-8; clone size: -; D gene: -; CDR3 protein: CASSLTTGLETQYF; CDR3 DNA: TGTGCCAGCAGCTTGACGACAGGTTTAGAGACCCAGTACTTC
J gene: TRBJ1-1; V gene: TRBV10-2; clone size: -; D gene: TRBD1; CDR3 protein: CASSEAGGKNTEAFF; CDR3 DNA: TGCGCCAGCAGTGAGGCAGGGGGCAAGAACACTGAAGCTTTCTTT
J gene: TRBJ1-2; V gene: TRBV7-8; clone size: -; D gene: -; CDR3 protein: CASSLVQDYGYTF; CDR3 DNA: TGTGCCAGCAGCTTAGTTCAAGACTATGGCTACACCTTC
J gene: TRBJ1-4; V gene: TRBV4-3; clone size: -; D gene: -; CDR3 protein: CASSQGGLRGEKLFF; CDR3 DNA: TGCGCCAGCAGCCAAGGCGGACTGAGGGGGGAAAAACTGTTTTTT
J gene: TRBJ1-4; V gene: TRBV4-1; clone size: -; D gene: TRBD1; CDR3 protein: CASSQYFPQGTNEKLFF; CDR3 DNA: TGCGCCAGCAGCCAATACTTTCCACAGGGGACTAATGAAAAACTGTTTTTT
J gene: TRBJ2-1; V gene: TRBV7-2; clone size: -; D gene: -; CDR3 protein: CASSLARGSYNEQFF; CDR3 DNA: TGTGCCAGCAGCTTAGCGCGGGGATCCTACAATGAGCAGTTCTTC
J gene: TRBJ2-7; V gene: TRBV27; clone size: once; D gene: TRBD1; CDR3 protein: CASRGQLYEQYF; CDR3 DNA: TGTGCCAGCAGGGGACAGTTATACGAGCAGTACTTC
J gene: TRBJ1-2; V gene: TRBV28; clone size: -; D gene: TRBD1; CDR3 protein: CASSARGQGYTF; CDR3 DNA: TGTGCCAGCAGTGCCAGGGGGCAAGGCTACACCTTC
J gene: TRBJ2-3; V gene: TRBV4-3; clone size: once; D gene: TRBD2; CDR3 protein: CASSSVAGGGADTQYF; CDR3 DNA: TGCGCCAGCAGCTCCGTAGCGGGAGGCGGGGCAGATACGCAGTATTTT
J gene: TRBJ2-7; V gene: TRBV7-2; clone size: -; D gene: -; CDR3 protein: CASSLGSYEQYF; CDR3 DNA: TGTGCCAGCAGCTTAGGCTCTTACGAGCAGTACTTC
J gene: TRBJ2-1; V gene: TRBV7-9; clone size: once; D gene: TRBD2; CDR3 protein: CASSPRPGLAGGSDNEQFF; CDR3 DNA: TGTGCCAGCAGCCCGCGGCCGGGACTAGCGGGAGGGAGCGACAATGAGCAGTTCTTC
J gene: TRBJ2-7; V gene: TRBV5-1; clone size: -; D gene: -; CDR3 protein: CASSPGAKTSWSYEQYF; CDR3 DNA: TGCGCCAGCAGCCCAGGAGCAAAGACCTCTTGGTCCTACGAGCAGTACTTC
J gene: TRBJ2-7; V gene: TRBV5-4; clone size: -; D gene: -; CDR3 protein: CASSHLDTYEQYF; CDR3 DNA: TGTGCCAGCAGCCACCTCGACACCTACGAGCAGTACTTC
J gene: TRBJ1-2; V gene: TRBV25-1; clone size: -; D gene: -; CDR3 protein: CASSAVSFPHGYTF; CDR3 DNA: TGTGCCAGCAGTGCGGTTTCTTTCCCGCATGGCTACACCTTC
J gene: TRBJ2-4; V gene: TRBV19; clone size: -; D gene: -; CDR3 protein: CASSTRDIGSYIQYF; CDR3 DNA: TGTGCCAGTAGTACTCGGGATATCGGGAGTTACATTCAGTACTTC
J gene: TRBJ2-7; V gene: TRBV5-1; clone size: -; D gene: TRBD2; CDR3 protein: CASSKTSGNYEQYF; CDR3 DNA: TGCGCCAGCAGCAAGACTAGCGGGAACTACGAGCAGTACTTC
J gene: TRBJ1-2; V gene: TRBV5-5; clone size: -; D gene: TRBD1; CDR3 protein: CASSLATDRVRYGYTF; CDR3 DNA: TGTGCCAGCAGCTTGGCCACGGACAGGGTGAGATATGGCTACACCTTC
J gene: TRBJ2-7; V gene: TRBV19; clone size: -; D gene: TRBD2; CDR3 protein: CASSISSGAGLSYEQYF; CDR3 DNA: TGTGCCAGTAGTATCTCTAGCGGGGCTGGGCTCTCCTACGAGCAGTACTTC
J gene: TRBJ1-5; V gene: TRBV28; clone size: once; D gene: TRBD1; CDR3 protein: CAGAGTGTQPQHF; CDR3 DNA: TGTGCCGGGGCGGGGACAGGGACTCAGCCCCAGCATTTT